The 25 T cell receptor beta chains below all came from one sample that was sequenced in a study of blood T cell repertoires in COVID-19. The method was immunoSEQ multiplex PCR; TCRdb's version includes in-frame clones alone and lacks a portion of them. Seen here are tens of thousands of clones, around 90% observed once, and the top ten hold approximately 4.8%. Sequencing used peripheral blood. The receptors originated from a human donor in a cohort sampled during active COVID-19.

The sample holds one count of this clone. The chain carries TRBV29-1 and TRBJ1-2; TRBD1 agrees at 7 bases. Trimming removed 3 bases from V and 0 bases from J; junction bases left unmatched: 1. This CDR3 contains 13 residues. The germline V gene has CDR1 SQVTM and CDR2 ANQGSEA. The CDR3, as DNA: TGCAGCGTTGAGGACAGGACTAACTATGGCTACACCTTC. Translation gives CSVEDRTNYGYTF.

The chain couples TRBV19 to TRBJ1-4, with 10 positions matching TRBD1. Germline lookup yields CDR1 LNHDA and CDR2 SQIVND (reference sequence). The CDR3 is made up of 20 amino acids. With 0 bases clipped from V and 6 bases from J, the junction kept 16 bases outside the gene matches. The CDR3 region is CASSIDLLGRRQGADEKLFF. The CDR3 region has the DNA TGTGCCAGTAGTATAGACCTACTCGGAAGAAGACAGGGGGCGGATGAAAAACTGTTTTTT.

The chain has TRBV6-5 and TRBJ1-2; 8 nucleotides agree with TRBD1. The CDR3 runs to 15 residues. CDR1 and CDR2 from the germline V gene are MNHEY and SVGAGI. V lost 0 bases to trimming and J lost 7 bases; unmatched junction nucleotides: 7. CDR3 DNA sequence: TGTGCCAGCAGTTACTCTATCCAGGGGGCAAGTGGCTACACCTTC. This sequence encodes CASSYSIQGASGYTF.

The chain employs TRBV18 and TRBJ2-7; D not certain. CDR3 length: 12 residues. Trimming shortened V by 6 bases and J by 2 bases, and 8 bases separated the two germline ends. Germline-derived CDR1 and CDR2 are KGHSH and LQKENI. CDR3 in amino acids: CASSPDTYEQYF. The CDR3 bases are TGTGCCAGCTCGCCCGACACCTACGAGCAGTACTTC.

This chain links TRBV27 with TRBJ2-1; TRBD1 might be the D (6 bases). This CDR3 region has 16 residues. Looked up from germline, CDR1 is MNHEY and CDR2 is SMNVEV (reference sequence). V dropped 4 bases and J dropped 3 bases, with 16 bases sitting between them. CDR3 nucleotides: TGTGCCAGCAGTTCCCTTTCCAGGGGCAGCTACAATGAGCAGTTCTTC. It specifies CASSSLSRGSYNEQFF.

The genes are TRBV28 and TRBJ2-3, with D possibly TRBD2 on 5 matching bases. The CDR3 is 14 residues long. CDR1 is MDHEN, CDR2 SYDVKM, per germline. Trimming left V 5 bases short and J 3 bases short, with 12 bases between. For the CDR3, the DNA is TGTGCCAGCAGTCTAGCCGCCCCGACAGATACGCAGTATTTT. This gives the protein CASSLAAPTDTQYF.

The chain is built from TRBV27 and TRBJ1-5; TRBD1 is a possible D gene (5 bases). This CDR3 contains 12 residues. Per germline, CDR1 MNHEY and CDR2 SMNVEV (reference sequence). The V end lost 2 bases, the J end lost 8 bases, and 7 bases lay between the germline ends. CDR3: CASSLIGEPQHF. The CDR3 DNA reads TGTGCCAGCAGTTTAATAGGGGAGCCCCAGCATTTT.

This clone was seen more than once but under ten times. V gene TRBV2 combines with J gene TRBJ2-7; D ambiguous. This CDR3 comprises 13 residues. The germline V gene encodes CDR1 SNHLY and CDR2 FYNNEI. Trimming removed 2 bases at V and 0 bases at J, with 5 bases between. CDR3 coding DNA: TGTGCCAGCAGTGAACCATTCTCCTACGAGCAGTACTTC. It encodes CASSEPFSYEQYF.

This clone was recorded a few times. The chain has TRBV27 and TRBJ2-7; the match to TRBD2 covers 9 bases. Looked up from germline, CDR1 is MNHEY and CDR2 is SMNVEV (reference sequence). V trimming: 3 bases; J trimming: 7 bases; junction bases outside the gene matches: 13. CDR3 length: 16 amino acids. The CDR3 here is CASSFSRSAGGGEQYF. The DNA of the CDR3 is TGTGCCAGCAGTTTCTCCCGAAGTGCGGGAGGGGGAGAGCAGTACTTC.

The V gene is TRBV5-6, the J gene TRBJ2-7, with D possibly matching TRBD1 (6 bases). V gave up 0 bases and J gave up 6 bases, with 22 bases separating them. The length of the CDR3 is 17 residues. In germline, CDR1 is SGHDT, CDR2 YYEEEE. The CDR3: CASSLEATGSFWFEQYF. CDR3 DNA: TGTGCCAGCAGCTTGGAGGCTACAGGGTCGTTTTGGTTCGAGCAGTACTTC.

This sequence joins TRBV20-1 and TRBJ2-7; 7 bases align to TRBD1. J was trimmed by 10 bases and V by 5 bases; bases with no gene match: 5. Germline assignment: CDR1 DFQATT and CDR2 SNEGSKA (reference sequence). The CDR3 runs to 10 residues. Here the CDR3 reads CSARRDSQYF. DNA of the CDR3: TGCAGTGCTCGCCGGGACAGTCAGTACTTC.

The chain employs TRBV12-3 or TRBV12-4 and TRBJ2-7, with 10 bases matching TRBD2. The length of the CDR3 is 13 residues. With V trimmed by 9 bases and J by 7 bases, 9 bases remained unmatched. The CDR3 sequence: CASSLAGATEQYF. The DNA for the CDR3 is TGTGCCAGTAGCCTAGCGGGAGCGACAGAGCAGTACTTC.

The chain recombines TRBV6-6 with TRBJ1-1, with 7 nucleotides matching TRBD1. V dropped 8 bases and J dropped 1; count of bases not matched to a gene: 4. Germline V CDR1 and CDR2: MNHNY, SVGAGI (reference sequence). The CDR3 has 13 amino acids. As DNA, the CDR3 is TGTGCCAGCTTGACAGGGAGGAACACTGAAGCTTTCTTT. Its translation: CASLTGRNTEAFF.

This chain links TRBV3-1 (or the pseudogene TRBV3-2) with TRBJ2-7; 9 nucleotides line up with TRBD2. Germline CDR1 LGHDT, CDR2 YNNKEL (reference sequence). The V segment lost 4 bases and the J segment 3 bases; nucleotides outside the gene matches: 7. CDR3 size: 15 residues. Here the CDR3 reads CASSPDATSGYEQYF. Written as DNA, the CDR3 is TGTGCCAGCAGCCCAGATGCGACTAGCGGCTACGAGCAGTACTTC.

In DNA form, the CDR3 reads TGTGCCAGTAGTATCGGAGGGGGCGGCAATCAGCCCCAGCATTTT. Translating it yields CASSIGGGGNQPQHF. The gene calls are TRBV19 and TRBJ1-5; 7 bases agree with TRBD1. In germline, CDR1 is LNHDA, CDR2 SQIVND (reference sequence). The trim removed 3 bases at V and 2 bases at J, leaving 4 bases unmatched. The CDR3 runs 15 residues.

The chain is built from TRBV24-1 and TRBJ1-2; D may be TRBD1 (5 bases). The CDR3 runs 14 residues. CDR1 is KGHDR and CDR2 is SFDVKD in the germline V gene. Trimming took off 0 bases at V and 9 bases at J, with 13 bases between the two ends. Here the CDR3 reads CATSDLYQGGSYTF. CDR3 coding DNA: TGTGCCACCAGTGATTTGTACCAGGGAGGGAGCTACACCTTC.

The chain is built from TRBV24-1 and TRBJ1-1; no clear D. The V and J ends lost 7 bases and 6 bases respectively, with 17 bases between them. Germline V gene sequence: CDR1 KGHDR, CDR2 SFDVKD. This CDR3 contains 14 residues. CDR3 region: CATSKGPREAEAFF. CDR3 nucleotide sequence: TGTGCCACCAGCAAAGGCCCCCGGGAAGCTGAAGCTTTCTTT.

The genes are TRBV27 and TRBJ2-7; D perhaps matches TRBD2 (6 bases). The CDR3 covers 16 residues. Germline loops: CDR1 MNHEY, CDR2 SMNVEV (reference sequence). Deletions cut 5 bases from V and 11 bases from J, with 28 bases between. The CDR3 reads CASSPLLSSGSTIEYF. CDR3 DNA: TGTGCCAGCAGTCCCCTCCTTTCAAGCGGGTCCACAATCGAGTACTTC.

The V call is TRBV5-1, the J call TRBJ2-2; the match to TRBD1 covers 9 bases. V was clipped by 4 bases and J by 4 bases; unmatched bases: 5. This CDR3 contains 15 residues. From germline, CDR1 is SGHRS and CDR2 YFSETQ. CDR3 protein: CASSRGTGSTGELFF. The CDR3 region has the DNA TGCGCCAGCAGCAGGGGGACAGGGTCCACCGGGGAGCTGTTTTTT.

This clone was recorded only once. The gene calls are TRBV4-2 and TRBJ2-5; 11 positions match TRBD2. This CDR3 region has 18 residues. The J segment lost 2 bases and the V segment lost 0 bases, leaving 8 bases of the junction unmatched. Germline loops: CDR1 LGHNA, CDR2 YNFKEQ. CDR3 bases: TGTGCCAGCAGCCAAGACCTAGCGGGAGGAAGGTTTCAAGAGACCCAGTACTTC. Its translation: CASSQDLAGGRFQETQYF.

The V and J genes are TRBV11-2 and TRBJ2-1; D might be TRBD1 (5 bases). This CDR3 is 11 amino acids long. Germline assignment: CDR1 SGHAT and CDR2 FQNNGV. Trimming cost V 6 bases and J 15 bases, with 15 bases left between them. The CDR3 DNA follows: TGTGCCAGCAGTATTGGCTACCAGGGGTTCTTC. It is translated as CASSIGYQGFF.

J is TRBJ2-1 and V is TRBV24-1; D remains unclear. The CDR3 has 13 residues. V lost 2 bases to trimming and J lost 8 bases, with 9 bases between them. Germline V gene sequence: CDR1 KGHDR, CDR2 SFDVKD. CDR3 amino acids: CATSDSVRHEQFF. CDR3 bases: TGTGCCACCAGTGATTCGGTGAGGCATGAGCAGTTCTTC.

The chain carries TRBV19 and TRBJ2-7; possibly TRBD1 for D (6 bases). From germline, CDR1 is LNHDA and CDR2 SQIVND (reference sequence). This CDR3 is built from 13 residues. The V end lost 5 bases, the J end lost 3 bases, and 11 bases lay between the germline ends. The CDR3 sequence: CASSFQGGYEQYF. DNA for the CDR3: TGTGCCAGTAGTTTTCAAGGGGGCTACGAGCAGTACTTC.

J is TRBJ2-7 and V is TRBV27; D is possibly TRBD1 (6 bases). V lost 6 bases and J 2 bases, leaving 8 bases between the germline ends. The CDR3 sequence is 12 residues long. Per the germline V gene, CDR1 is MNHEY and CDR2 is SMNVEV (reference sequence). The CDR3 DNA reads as TGTGCCAGCAGACAGGGTACCTACGAGCAGTACTTC. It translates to CASRQGTYEQYF.

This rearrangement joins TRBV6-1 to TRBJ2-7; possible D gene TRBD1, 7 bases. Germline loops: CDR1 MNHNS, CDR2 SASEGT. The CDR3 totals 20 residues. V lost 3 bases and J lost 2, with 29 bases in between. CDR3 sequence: CASSEGQPGLRRSPTYEQYF. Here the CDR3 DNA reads TGTGCCAGCAGTGAGGGACAGCCGGGACTTAGGAGGAGCCCCACCTACGAGCAGTACTTC.